These T cell receptor beta chains were read from a single sample in a study of T cell responses to AZD1222 COVID-19 vaccine. Assay: immunoSEQ multiplex PCR; the TCRdb copy retains only in-frame clones and omits some. The data show about 140,000 clones, around 90% seen once. The starting material was peripheral blood, obtained 28 days after the second AZD1222 dose. Receptors were obtained from an adult who received the AZD1222 COVID-19 vaccine. CDR3s include the opening cysteine and the closing phenylalanine or tryptophan.

v_call	j_call	cdr3_aa
TRBV2	TRBJ1-6	CASSAIDGYSPLHF
TRBV5-1	TRBJ2-5	CASSDLAEETQYF
TRBV6-2/TRBV6-3	TRBJ2-1	CASSTREASQGVEQFF
TRBV11-2	TRBJ1-6	CASSEGAGSPLHF
TRBV7-2	TRBJ1-4	CASSLLGTGGDRKLFF
TRBV12-3/TRBV12-4	TRBJ1-3	CASTLTGNTIYF
TRBV19	TRBJ1-5	CASSIPPRDSNQPQHF
TRBV19	TRBJ2-1	CASNRRGSYNEQFF
TRBV19	TRBJ2-7	CASSIRGGTAVNEQYF
TRBV3-1/TRBV3-2	TRBJ1-1	CASSLPGGNTEAFF
TRBV2	TRBJ2-1	CASRGEPANEQFF
TRBV5-8	TRBJ1-4	CASSFVGSYNEKLFF
TRBV19	TRBJ2-7	CASSPQGYEQYF
TRBV5-1	TRBJ2-3	CASTGQGPDTQYF
TRBV7-3	TRBJ1-5	CASSLPVVGQPQHF
TRBV5-4	TRBJ2-7	CASRRGLDKTYEQYF
TRBV12-3/TRBV12-4	TRBJ1-1	CASSLWSTEAFF
TRBV10-3	TRBJ2-3	CAIRGLGTDTQYF
TRBV11-3	TRBJ2-3	CASSLRGGPTDTQYF
TRBV10-3	TRBJ1-2	CAISDLTLIANYGYTF
TRBV3-1/TRBV3-2	TRBJ2-7	CASSHGTAAYEQYF
TRBV11-2	TRBJ2-7	CASSFTHRDRGYEQYF
TRBV5-6	TRBJ1-2	CASSFRQGGSYGYTF
TRBV4-3	TRBJ1-2	CASSQDRVSGNGYTF
TRBV5-6	TRBJ2-2	CARRKWRAPGELFF
TRBV7-2	TRBJ1-2	CASGRRGFGDYGYTF
TRBV27	TRBJ1-1	CASSFGGATEAFF
TRBV4-2	TRBJ2-7	CASSQGVAFAYEQYF
TRBV7-3	TRBJ2-7	CASSLWAHSYEQYF